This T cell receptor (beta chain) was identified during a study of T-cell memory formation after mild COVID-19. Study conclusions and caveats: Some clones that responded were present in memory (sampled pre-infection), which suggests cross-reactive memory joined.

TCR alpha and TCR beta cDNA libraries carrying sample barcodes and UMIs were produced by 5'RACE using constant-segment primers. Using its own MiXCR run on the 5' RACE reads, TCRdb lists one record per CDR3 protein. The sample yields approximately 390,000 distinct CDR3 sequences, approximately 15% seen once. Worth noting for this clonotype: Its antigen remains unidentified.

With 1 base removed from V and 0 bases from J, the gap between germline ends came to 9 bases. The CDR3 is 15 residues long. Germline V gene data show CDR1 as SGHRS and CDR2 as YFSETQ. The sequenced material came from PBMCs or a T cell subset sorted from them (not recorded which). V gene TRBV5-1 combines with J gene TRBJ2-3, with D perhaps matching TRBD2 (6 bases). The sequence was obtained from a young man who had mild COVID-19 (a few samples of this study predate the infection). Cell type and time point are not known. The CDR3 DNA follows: TGCGCCAGCAGCTTGACGGGACTTAGCACAGATACGCAGTATTTT. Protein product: CASSLTGLSTDTQYF.